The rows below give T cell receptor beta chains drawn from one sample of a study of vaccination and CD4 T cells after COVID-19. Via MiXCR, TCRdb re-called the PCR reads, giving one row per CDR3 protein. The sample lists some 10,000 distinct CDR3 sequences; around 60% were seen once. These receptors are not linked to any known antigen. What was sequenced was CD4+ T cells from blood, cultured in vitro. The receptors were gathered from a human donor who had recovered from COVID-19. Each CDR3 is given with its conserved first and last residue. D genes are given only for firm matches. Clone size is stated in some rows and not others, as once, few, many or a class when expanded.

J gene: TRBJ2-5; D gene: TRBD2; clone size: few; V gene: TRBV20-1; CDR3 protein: CSVLGGEGRLIETQYF; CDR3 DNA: TGCAGTGTGTTAGGCGGGGAGGGCCGATTGATTGAGACCCAGTACTTC
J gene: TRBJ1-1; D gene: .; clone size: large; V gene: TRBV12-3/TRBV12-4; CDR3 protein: CASSLLGGAMNTEAFF; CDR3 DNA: TGTGCCAGCAGTTTATTGGGTGGCGCCATGAACACTGAAGCTTTCTTT
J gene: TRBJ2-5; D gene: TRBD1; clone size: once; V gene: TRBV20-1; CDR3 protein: CSARPGQVQETQYF; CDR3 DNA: TGCAGTGCTAGACCGGGACAGGTACAAGAGACCCAGTACTTC
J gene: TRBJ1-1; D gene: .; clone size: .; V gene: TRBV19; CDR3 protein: CASSNPGTNTEAFF; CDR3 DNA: TGTGCCAGTAGTAACCCCGGGACGAACACTGAAGCTTTCTTT
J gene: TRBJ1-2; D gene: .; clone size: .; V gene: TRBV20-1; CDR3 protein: CSAYQNPADANYGYTF; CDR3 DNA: TGCAGTGCTTACCAAAACCCGGCGGATGCTAACTATGGCTACACCTTC
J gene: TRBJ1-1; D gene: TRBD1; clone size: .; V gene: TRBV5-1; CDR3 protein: CASSDDRGGATEAFF; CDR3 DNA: TGCGCCAGCAGCGACGACAGGGGAGGAGCCACTGAAGCTTTCTTT
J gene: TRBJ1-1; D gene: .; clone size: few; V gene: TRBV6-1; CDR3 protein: CASSEDRNTEAFF; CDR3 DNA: TGTGCCAGCAGTGAGGACAGGAACACTGAAGCTTTCTTT
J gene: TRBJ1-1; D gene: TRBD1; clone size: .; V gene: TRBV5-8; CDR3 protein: CASSPRDRGRTEAFF; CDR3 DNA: TGTGCCAGCAGCCCCCGGGACAGGGGGCGGACTGAAGCTTTCTTT
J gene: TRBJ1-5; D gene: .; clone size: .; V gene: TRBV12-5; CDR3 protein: CASGLNANQPQHF; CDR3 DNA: TGTGCTAGTGGTTTGAACGCTAATCAGCCCCAGCATTTT
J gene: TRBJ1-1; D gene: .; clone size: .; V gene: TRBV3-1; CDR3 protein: CASSPSGANTEAFF; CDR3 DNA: TGTGCCAGCAGCCCCTCCGGGGCAAACACTGAAGCTTTCTTT
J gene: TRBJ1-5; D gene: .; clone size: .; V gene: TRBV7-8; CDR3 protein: CASSTGYGNQPQHF; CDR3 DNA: TGTGCCAGCAGCACAGGGTATGGCAATCAGCCCCAGCATTTT
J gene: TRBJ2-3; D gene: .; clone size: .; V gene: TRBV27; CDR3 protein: CASRNGGTDTQYF; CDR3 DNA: TGTGCCAGTCGGAACGGAGGCACAGATACGCAGTATTTT
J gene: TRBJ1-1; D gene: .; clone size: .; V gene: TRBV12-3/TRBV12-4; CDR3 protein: CASSLGQGRMTEAFF; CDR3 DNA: TGTGCCAGCAGTTTAGGTCAGGGAAGAATGACTGAAGCTTTCTTT
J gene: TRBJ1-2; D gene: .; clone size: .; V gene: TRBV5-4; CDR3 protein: CASSTAETRGYTF; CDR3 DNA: TGTGCCAGCAGCACGGCTGAAACCCGTGGCTACACCTTC
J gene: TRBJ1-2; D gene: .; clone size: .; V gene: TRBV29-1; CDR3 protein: CSVARESNYGYTF; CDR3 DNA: TGCAGCGTCGCCCGGGAGTCTAACTATGGCTACACCTTC
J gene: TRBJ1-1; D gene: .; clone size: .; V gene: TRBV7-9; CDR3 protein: CASSSPAGYGDTEAFF; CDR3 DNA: TGTGCCAGCAGCTCCCCCGCGGGTTACGGGGACACTGAAGCTTTCTTT
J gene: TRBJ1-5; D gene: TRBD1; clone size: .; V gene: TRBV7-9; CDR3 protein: CASSRDRGQPQHF; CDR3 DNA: TGTGCCAGCAGCCGTGACAGGGGGCAACCCCAGCATTTT
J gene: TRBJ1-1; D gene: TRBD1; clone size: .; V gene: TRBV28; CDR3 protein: CASSPWTPGQGANTEAFF; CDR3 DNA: TGTGCCAGCAGTCCTTGGACCCCGGGACAGGGGGCCAACACTGAAGCTTTCTTT
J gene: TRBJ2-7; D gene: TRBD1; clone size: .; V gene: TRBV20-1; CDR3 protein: CSVGPRGPDEQYF; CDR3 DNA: TGCAGTGTAGGGCCGAGGGGGCCCGACGAGCAGTACTTC
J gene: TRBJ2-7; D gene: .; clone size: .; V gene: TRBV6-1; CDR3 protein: CASMEAKQEQYF; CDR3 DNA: TGTGCCAGCATGGAAGCTAAGCAAGAGCAGTACTTC
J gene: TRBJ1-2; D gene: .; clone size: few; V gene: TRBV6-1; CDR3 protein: CASRAGEATGYTF; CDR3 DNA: TGTGCCAGCAGGGCGGGGGAAGCGACCGGCTACACCTTC
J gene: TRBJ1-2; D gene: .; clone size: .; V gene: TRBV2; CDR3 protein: CASKELDYGYTF; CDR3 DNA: TGTGCCAGCAAGGAACTGGACTATGGCTACACCTTC
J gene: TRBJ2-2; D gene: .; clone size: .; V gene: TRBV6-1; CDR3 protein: CASNSGVLAGELFF; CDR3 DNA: TGTGCCAGCAATTCGGGGGTTCTCGCCGGGGAGCTGTTTTTT
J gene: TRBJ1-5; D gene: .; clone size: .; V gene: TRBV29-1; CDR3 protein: CSVVEGGSNQPQHF; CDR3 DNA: TGCAGCGTTGTAGAAGGGGGATCGAATCAGCCCCAGCATTTT
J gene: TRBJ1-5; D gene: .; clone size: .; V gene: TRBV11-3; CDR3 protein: CASSLAVNQPQHF; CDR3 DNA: TGTGCCAGCAGCTTAGCAGTTAATCAGCCCCAGCATTTT
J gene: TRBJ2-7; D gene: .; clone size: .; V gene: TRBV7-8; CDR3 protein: CASSSRRTRENYEQYF; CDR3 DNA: TGTGCCAGCAGCTCCAGGAGGACCCGGGAAAACTACGAGCAGTACTTC
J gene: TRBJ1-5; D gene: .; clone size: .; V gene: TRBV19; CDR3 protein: CASRRGTTGQPQHF; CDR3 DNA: TGTGCCAGTAGGAGGGGGACTACAGGACAGCCCCAGCATTTT
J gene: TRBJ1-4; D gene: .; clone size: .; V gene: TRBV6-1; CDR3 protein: CASSPRGYRGEKLFF; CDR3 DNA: TGTGCCAGCAGTCCCCGGGGATATCGGGGAGAAAAACTGTTTTTT
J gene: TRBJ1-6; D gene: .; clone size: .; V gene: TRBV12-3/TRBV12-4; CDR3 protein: CASTSQRRSPLHF; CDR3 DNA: TGTGCCAGTACTTCCCAAAGAAGGTCACCCCTCCACTTT
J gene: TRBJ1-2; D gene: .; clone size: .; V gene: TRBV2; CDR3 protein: CASREGSGYGYTF; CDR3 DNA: TGTGCCAGCAGGGAGGGCTCAGGATATGGCTACACCTTC
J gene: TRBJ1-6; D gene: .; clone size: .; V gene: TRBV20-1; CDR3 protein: CSASARDNSPLHF; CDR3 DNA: TGCAGTGCTAGCGCCAGGGATAATTCACCCCTCCACTTT
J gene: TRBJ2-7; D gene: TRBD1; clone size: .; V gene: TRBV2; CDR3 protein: CASSEQGNEQYF; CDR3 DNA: TGTGCCAGCAGCGAACAGGGGAACGAGCAGTACTTC
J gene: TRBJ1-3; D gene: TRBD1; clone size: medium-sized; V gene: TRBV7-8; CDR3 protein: CASTTGTEPGNTIYF; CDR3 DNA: TGTGCCAGCACTACCGGGACAGAGCCTGGAAACACCATATATTTT
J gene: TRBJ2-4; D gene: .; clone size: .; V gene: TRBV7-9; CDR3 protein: CASSATGVENIQYF; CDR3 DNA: TGTGCCAGCAGCGCAACAGGAGTTGAGAACATTCAGTACTTC
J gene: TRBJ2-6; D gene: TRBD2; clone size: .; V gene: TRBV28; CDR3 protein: CASRTWEGASGRSGANVLTF; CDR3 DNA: TGTGCCAGCAGAACCTGGGAAGGGGCTAGCGGGAGGTCTGGGGCCAACGTCCTGACTTTC
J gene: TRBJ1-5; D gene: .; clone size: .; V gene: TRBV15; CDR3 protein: CATSRGNGLSNQPQHF; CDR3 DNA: TGTGCCACCAGCAGAGGGAACGGTCTTAGCAATCAGCCCCAGCATTTT